This entry is about one T cell receptor (beta chain). TCRdb's table, derived via immunoSEQ multiplex PCR, lists solely in-frame clones and lacks some. Found here are about 350,000 clones, 70% to 90% of them singletons; the top ten hold around 3.3%. These data come from a study of Ad26.COV2.S vaccination and SARS-CoV-2 variants. As for treatment: roughly 20 received Ad26.COV2.S at low or high dose, single or two shots; several received placebo; per-sample allocation not given. Material that was analyzed had been drawn on day 63 after the first vaccine or placebo injection. This receptor was obtained from a person aged 18-65 years who received the Ad26.COV2.S COVID-19 vaccine or a placebo. The specimen was peripheral blood, collected in a trial of Ad26.COV2.S vaccine versus placebo.

The CDR3 protein is CASSPDCRVVQETQYF. In DNA, the CDR3 is TGTGCCAGCAGCCCGGACTGTCGGGTTGTACAAGAGACCCAGTACTTC. This chain joins TRBV3-1 (or the pseudogene TRBV3-2) and TRBJ2-5, with a possible D match to TRBD2 (5 bases). Trimming pared 4 bases from V and 2 bases from J, leaving 17 bases between. CDR3 length equals 16 residues. CDR1 and CDR2 (germline): LGHDT, YNNKEL (reference sequence).